This is a list of T cell receptor beta chains from one sample in a study of T cell responses to AZD1222 COVID-19 vaccine. TCRdb keeps only in-frame clones here, not all; method: immunoSEQ multiplex PCR. The table shows approximately 180,000 clones, with more than 70% occurring only once. The specimen comprised peripheral blood, sampled 28 days after the second AZD1222 dose. The receptors were gathered from an adult who received the AZD1222 COVID-19 vaccine. Both conserved end residues are part of each CDR3. A D gene is named only where the DNA matches it firmly. Where a row states a size, it is once, few, many or the class of an expanded clone; other rows omit it.

TRBJ1-2,-,-,TRBV6-5,13,CASSRTYGDGYTF,TGTGCCAGCAGTCGGACTTATGGGGATGGCTACACCTTC
TRBJ1-2,-,-,TRBV5-6,14,CASSFGQTYYGYTF,TGTGCCAGCAGCTTTGGACAGACCTACTATGGCTACACCTTC
TRBJ2-7,TRBD1,-,TRBV18,14,CASSPTGGSYEQYF,TGTGCCAGCTCACCGACAGGGGGCTCCTACGAGCAGTACTTC
TRBJ2-7,-,-,TRBV7-9,13,CASQGGGAYEQYF,TGTGCCAGCCAGGGGGGAGGCGCCTACGAGCAGTACTTC
TRBJ2-5,TRBD1,once,TRBV28,15,CASLNGGTGQETQYF,TGTGCCAGCCTCAATGGCGGGACAGGCCAAGAGACCCAGTACTTC
TRBJ2-1,TRBD2,-,TRBV5-5,16,CASSLFSGGPYNEQFF,TGTGCCAGCAGCTTGTTTAGCGGGGGTCCCTACAATGAGCAGTTCTTC
TRBJ1-1,-,-,TRBV20-1,11,CSANGGTEAFF,TGCAGTGCTAACGGGGGGACTGAAGCTTTCTTT
TRBJ1-1,-,-,TRBV6-5,13,CASSANSQGPAFF,TGTGCCAGCAGCGCAAATTCACAGGGACCAGCTTTCTTT
TRBJ2-1,TRBD2,few,TRBV9,15,CASSTSGRGYNEQFF,TGTGCCAGCAGTACTAGCGGGAGGGGTTACAATGAGCAGTTCTTC
TRBJ1-4,-,-,TRBV7-3,16,CASSLGKDATNEKLFF,TGTGCCAGCAGCTTAGGTAAGGATGCAACTAATGAAAAACTGTTTTTT
TRBJ2-7,-,-,TRBV7-9,14,CASSGLDKPLEQYF,TGTGCCAGCAGCGGCTTAGACAAGCCCCTCGAGCAGTACTTC
TRBJ1-5,-,-,TRBV6-2/TRBV6-3,14,CASSRDLKRQPQHF,TGTGCCAGCAGTCGCGATTTAAAACGCCAGCCCCAGCATTTT
TRBJ1-4,-,few,TRBV19,12,CASSEEGGKLFF,TGTGCCAGTAGTGAAGAGGGTGGAAAACTGTTTTTT
TRBJ1-5,-,-,TRBV12-5,14,CASGLEGMRQPQHF,TGTGCTAGTGGTTTAGAGGGGATGCGGCAGCCCCAGCATTTT
TRBJ2-7,-,-,TRBV27,14,CASSLRSGAYEQYF,TGTGCCAGCAGTTTACGGTCCGGGGCCTACGAGCAGTACTTC
TRBJ2-2,TRBD1,-,TRBV7-8,17,CASSLVIRQGAGGELFF,TGTGCCAGCAGCTTAGTTATTCGACAGGGGGCCGGCGGGGAGCTGTTTTTT
TRBJ2-6,-,-,TRBV5-1,13,CASLEPGANVLTF,TGCGCCAGCTTGGAGCCTGGGGCCAACGTCCTGACTTTC
TRBJ2-1,TRBD2,once,TRBV6-2/TRBV6-3,16,CASSYPTSGAYNEQFF,TGTGCCAGCAGTTACCCGACTAGCGGGGCCTACAATGAGCAGTTCTTC
TRBJ2-1,-,-,TRBV11-2,16,CASSFPYRAAYNEQFF,TGTGCCAGCAGCTTCCCGTACAGGGCGGCCTACAATGAGCAGTTCTTC
TRBJ2-3,TRBD2,-,TRBV28,16,CASSPSSGRSTDTQYF,TGTGCCAGCAGTCCCTCTAGCGGGAGAAGCACAGATACGCAGTATTTT
TRBJ1-5,-,-,TRBV6-5,15,CASTLNPRGNQPQHF,TGTGCCAGCACCCTAAACCCGAGGGGGAATCAGCCCCAGCATTTT
TRBJ2-7,-,few,TRBV20-1,11,CSARDSHEQYF,TGCAGTGCTAGAGACTCTCACGAGCAGTACTTC
TRBJ2-7,-,-,TRBV27,15,CASSISSGYPNEQYF,TGTGCCAGCAGCATCTCGTCAGGGTACCCCAACGAGCAGTACTTC
TRBJ2-3,-,-,TRBV9,20,CASSPQTRGVLAVRTDTQYF,TGTGCCAGCAGCCCACAGACCAGGGGGGTACTAGCGGTTCGCACAGATACGCAGTATTTT
TRBJ2-5,TRBD2,-,TRBV7-8,14,CASSILAGKSTQYF,TGTGCCAGCAGCATTCTAGCGGGAAAATCGACCCAGTACTTC
TRBJ1-4,TRBD1,-,TRBV6-5,14,CASSPQGGYEKLFF,TGTGCCAGCAGTCCACAGGGGGGATATGAAAAACTGTTTTTT
TRBJ2-2,-,-,TRBV27,19,CASSPSTPRRTMNTGELFF,TGTGCCAGCAGTCCCTCCACCCCCCGCAGGACGATGAACACCGGGGAGCTGTTTTTT
TRBJ2-1,-,-,TRBV28,15,CASSPWRDYGNEQFF,TGTGCCAGCAGTCCCTGGAGGGATTATGGAAATGAGCAGTTCTTC
TRBJ1-5,-,-,TRBV28,15,CASSLSGPRNQPQHF,TGTGCCAGCAGTTTATCCGGACCGAGAAATCAGCCCCAGCATTTT
TRBJ1-1,-,-,TRBV6-2/TRBV6-3,15,CASSYLAGANTEAFF,TGTGCCAGCAGTTACTTAGCAGGGGCGAACACTGAAGCTTTCTTT
TRBJ2-1,TRBD2,-,TRBV27,15,CASTDGAGSENEQFF,TGTGCCAGCACCGACGGAGCGGGGTCTGAGAATGAGCAGTTCTTC
TRBJ2-7,-,-,TRBV15,18,CATSRDSTGGGGAYEQYF,TGTGCCACCAGCAGAGATTCAACCGGTGGAGGGGGCGCGTACGAGCAGTACTTC
TRBJ2-1,TRBD2,-,TRBV7-2,16,CASSFEGTSGSREQFF,TGTGCCAGCAGCTTTGAAGGGACTAGCGGGAGTAGAGAGCAGTTCTTC
TRBJ2-7,-,-,TRBV30,11,CAHGRGAEQYF,TGTGCCCATGGTCGGGGGGCCGAGCAGTACTTC
TRBJ2-2,TRBD2,-,TRBV9,15,CASSVGLAGTGELFF,TGTGCCAGCAGCGTCGGACTAGCGGGCACCGGGGAGCTGTTTTTT
TRBJ1-4,TRBD1,-,TRBV11-2,17,CASIRGRGLATNEKLFF,TGTGCCAGCATCCGGGGGAGGGGGCTTGCAACTAATGAAAAACTGTTTTTT
TRBJ2-1,-,-,TRBV28,15,CASTQRGRPLDEQFF,TGTGCCAGCACCCAGAGGGGCAGGCCCTTAGATGAGCAGTTCTTC
TRBJ1-4,-,-,TRBV4-3,14,CASSTRLSNEKLFF,TGCGCCAGCAGCACCAGACTATCTAATGAAAAACTGTTTTTT
TRBJ1-4,-,-,TRBV4-1,16,CASSQPPQGGNEKLFF,TGCGCCAGCAGCCAACCACCCCAGGGAGGAAATGAAAAACTGTTTTTT
TRBJ1-2,TRBD1,-,TRBV24-1,16,CATSDPRTGGVYGYTF,TGTGCCACCAGTGACCCCAGGACAGGGGGGGTGTATGGCTACACCTTC
TRBJ2-7,-,-,TRBV18,16,CASSPRADSSSYEQYF,TGTGCCAGCTCACCCCGGGCGGATTCCAGCTCCTACGAGCAGTACTTC
TRBJ2-1,-,-,TRBV30,13,CAWSVQRANEQFF,TGTGCCTGGAGTGTTCAGCGGGCCAATGAGCAGTTCTTC
TRBJ2-5,-,-,TRBV5-4,15,CASSRKTTRHETQYF,TGTGCCAGCAGCCGAAAGACGACGAGACATGAGACCCAGTACTTC
TRBJ2-1,-,-,TRBV28,14,CASSLGTRRGEQFF,TGTGCCAGCAGTTTAGGGACTCGCCGAGGGGAGCAGTTCTTC
TRBJ2-1,TRBD2,-,TRBV27,17,CASSPTRGLAGVNEQFF,TGTGCCAGCAGTCCAACCAGGGGCCTAGCGGGAGTGAATGAGCAGTTCTTC
TRBJ2-1,TRBD2,-,TRBV7-2,15,CASSGSGRAGNEQFF,TGTGCCAGCAGCGGAAGCGGGAGGGCCGGCAATGAGCAGTTCTTC
TRBJ2-3,-,-,TRBV9,14,CASSRDSSADTQYF,TGTGCCAGCAGCCGTGACAGTTCAGCAGATACGCAGTATTTT
TRBJ1-1,TRBD1,few,TRBV19,15,CASSAQGTGNTEAFF,TGTGCCAGTAGTGCCCAAGGGACAGGGAACACTGAAGCTTTCTTT
TRBJ2-7,TRBD2,few,TRBV3-1/TRBV3-2,17,CASSYASPGLAGFEQYF,TGTGCCAGCAGCTACGCCTCTCCGGGACTAGCGGGATTCGAGCAGTACTTC
TRBJ2-4,-,-,TRBV27,14,CASSNSGGGNIQYF,TGTGCCAGCAGTAATAGCGGAGGGGGGAACATTCAGTACTTC
TRBJ1-6,TRBD1,-,TRBV27,16,CASSRTGRLDNSPLHF,TGTGCCAGCAGTAGGACAGGGCGGCTGGATAATTCACCCCTCCACTTT
TRBJ2-3,TRBD1,-,TRBV28,16,CASSGAGTGGEDTQYF,TGTGCCAGCAGTGGAGCCGGGACAGGGGGCGAAGATACGCAGTATTTT
TRBJ2-1,TRBD2,-,TRBV7-2,15,CASSRRTSGNNEQFF,TGTGCCAGCAGCCGTCGGACTAGCGGTAACAATGAGCAGTTCTTC
TRBJ1-1,-,-,TRBV5-1,15,CASSPLAGTGTEAFF,TGCGCCAGCAGCCCCTTGGCGGGTACGGGGACTGAAGCTTTCTTT
TRBJ2-1,-,-,TRBV19,14,CASSWGFRVNEQFF,TGTGCCAGTAGTTGGGGCTTCCGGGTCAATGAGCAGTTCTTC
TRBJ2-3,TRBD2,-,TRBV3-1/TRBV3-2,13,CASSQMTSDTQYF,TGTGCCAGCAGCCAAATGACTAGCGATACGCAGTATTTT